The clone carrying this TCR beta chain was observed a handful of times. Antigen unknown. PCR was performed using 60 Vbeta and 13 Jbeta primers. The table came from immunoSEQ multiplex PCR; TCRdb's copy has only in-frame clones and leaves some out. This table holds about 130,000 clones, about two thirds found once. These donors counted as nominally healthy when sampled, but unrecorded immune exposures were likely. Germline V gene lookup returns CDR1 MNHEY and CDR2 SVGAGI. CDR3 length equals 13 residues. Trimming shortened V by 5 bases and J by 9 bases, and 16 bases separated the two germline ends. This sample is drawn from a study of cytomegalovirus exposure and HLA in healthy donors. Study-level points and caveats: Reported performance of the classifier showed diagnosis of cytomegalovirus status with high specificity and sensitivity. The likely origin of a cluster of highly shared sequence variants was a sequencing artifact.

The rearrangement uses TRBV6-5 and TRBJ1-2; maybe TRBD1 (5 bases). The sequence came from a man aged 25-45 years in good health and CMV-seronegative. Sequenced sample: PBMCs. In nucleotides, the CDR3 is TGTGCCAGCAGTGTCCAGGGTAAAGATAGCTACACCTTC. Protein sequence: CASSVQGKDSYTF.